This TCR beta chain was observed in a study of shared clonotypes between healthy human individuals. TCRdb's copy holds only in-frame clones and misses some; the assay was immunoSEQ multiplex PCR. The data contain around 610,000 clones, approximately 96% of them singletons. CD45RO-negative, CCR7-positively selected cells formed the naive CD8 fraction, excluding terminally differentiated effector memory CD45RA+ cells. Trimming stripped 1 base from V and 5 bases from J, with 12 bases between. This CDR3 is 14 amino acids long. The germline V gene has CDR1 LNHDA and CDR2 SQIVND (reference sequence). The chain has TRBV19 and TRBJ2-7; no definite D call. The clonotype originates from a woman aged 25 to 39 in good health. Specimen: naive CD8+ T cells sorted from blood. The CDR3 DNA is TGTGCCAGTAGTATAGCGTCCCCTAACCACGAGCAGTACTTC. It yields the protein CASSIASPNHEQYF.